This TCR beta chain was recovered during a study of early T cells in non-severe SARS-CoV-2 infection. Looking at the study overall: Bulk RNA isolated from unsorted whole blood underwent sequencing; chains were not paired. Study-wide results and caveats: Missing private and CD4 specificities, VDJdb matching favored anti-spike CD8 responses.

Molecules of cDNA were individually given unique molecular identifiers that were attached to them. TCRdb called the 5' RACE reads again in MiXCR, with one record for every CDR3 protein. The sample records fewer than 80,000 distinct CDR3 sequences, 8.8% being singletons. This clonotype was seen many times. The target antigen is unknown. This TCR derives from an adult who was a healthcare worker with PCR-confirmed SARS-CoV-2 infection or an uninfected control (not recorded which). Sequences were derived from whole blood, sampled at baseline.

Written as DNA, the CDR3 is TGCAGTGCCCGAGACTACGGGACTAGCGGGAGGACTACCTACGAGCAGTACTTC. This gives the protein CSARDYGTSGRTTYEQYF. The chain has TRBV20-1 and TRBJ2-7; 15 bases are a match to TRBD2. This CDR3 contains 18 residues. V lost 6 bases, J lost 2 bases, and 14 bases stayed unmatched. Germline assignment: CDR1 DFQATT and CDR2 SNEGSKA (reference sequence).